This T cell receptor beta chain was documented in a study of T-cell memory formation after mild COVID-19. Findings and limits, study-wide: CD4+ contracting clones lay mainly in CM and EM, CD8+ ones in EMRA. Clones from the second wave (peaking day 37) had unconfirmed SARS-CoV-2 specificity.

V was clipped by 0 bases and J by 1 base, with 9 bases between them. This CDR3 has 14 residues. Germline CDR1 is DFQATT and CDR2 is SNEGSKA (reference sequence). A word on this clonotype: Its target is not known.

TCRdb re-called the 5' RACE reads with MiXCR, one entry per CDR3 protein. The sample shows fewer than 600,000 distinct CDR3 sequences, about 22% of them seen only once. Sequencing was performed on PBMCs or a T cell subset sorted from them (not recorded which). This rearrangement joins TRBV20-1 to TRBJ1-2, with a tentative D call TRBD1 (6 bases). The TCR originated in an adult woman who had mild COVID-19 (a few samples of this study predate the infection). Cell type and time point are not known. CDR3 DNA sequence: TGCAGTGCTAGAGATCCCAGGGGTAACTATGGCTACACCTTC. Translated, it gives CSARDPRGNYGYTF.